The 10 T cell receptor beta chains below were found in one sample sequenced in a study of blood T cell repertoires in COVID-19. The data were produced by immunoSEQ multiplex PCR, yet TCRdb's version contains in-frame clones alone and is incomplete. The sample shows 110,000 to 150,000 clones, around three quarters of them seen only once. Sequencing was carried out using peripheral blood. The source is a man aged 60 to 69 with acute or convalescent COVID-19.

The V and J genes are TRBV4-1 and TRBJ1-1; 9 positions match TRBD1. This CDR3 region has 17 residues. Germline loops: CDR1 MGHRA, CDR2 YSYEKL. J was trimmed by 0 bases and V by 4 bases; bases with no gene match: 9. The CDR3, as DNA: TGCGCCAGCAGCCCCAGACAGGGGGTTTCCATGAACACTGAAGCTTTCTTT. Translated, it gives CASSPRQGVSMNTEAFF.

The V gene is TRBV10-3, the J gene TRBJ2-1; TRBD1 aligns across 8 bases. The CDR3 runs 18 residues. In germline, CDR1 is ENHRY, CDR2 SYGVKD. V gave up 10 bases and J gave up 6 bases; unmatched junction bases: 23. DNA for the CDR3: TGTGCCACGAAACTGGGCATTTTTCCCGGACAGGGTTCCAATGAGCAGTTCTTC. It yields the protein CATKLGIFPGQGSNEQFF.

The chain employs TRBV7-6 and TRBJ2-1; the match to TRBD2 covers 14 bases. This CDR3 has 18 residues. With V trimmed by 4 bases and J by 2 bases, 7 bases remained unmatched. Germline CDR1 reads SGHVS; CDR2 reads FNYEAQ. CDR3 amino acids: CASSSGTSGSPPYNEQFF. CDR3 nucleotide sequence: TGTGCCAGCAGCTCGGGGACTAGCGGGAGCCCCCCCTACAATGAGCAGTTCTTC.

J is TRBJ2-5 and V is TRBV7-6, with 7 bases aligning to TRBD1. The CDR3 consists of 14 residues. Unmatched junction bases numbered 5, after V lost 2 bases and J lost 5 bases. CDR1 and CDR2 from the germline V gene are SGHVS and FNYEAQ. CDR3 coding DNA: TGTGCCAGCAGCTTATGGCAGGGGGACGAGACCCAGTACTTC. Protein sequence: CASSLWQGDETQYF.

The genes are TRBV11-3 and TRBJ2-2; 8 bases line up with TRBD2. Germline V gene sequence: CDR1 SGHNT, CDR2 YENEEA. The CDR3 covers 16 residues. J lost 2 bases, V lost 5 bases, and 7 bases had no gene match. DNA of the CDR3: TGTGCCAGCAGCGCCGGCGGACTAGCAAACACCGGGGAGCTGTTTTTT. It yields the protein CASSAGGLANTGELFF.

This clone was detected only a few times. The rearrangement links TRBV12-3 or TRBV12-4 to TRBJ2-3; D gene ambiguous. Trimming shortened V by 4 bases and J by 6 bases, and 5 bases separated the two germline ends. The CDR3 loop spans 11 amino acids. This CDR3 is CASSSQDTQYF. The DNA for the CDR3 is TGTGCCAGCAGTTCCCAGGATACGCAGTATTTT.

The CDR3 DNA follows: TGTGCCAGCAGTCCTAGCGGCCCCAATGAGCAGTTCTTC. This gives the protein CASSPSGPNEQFF. The chain recombines TRBV6-5 with TRBJ2-1, with 7 bases fitting TRBD2. The CDR3 is made up of 13 amino acids. V trimming: 5 bases; J trimming: 6 bases; junction bases outside the gene matches: 4. The germline V gene has CDR1 MNHEY and CDR2 SVGAGI.

The chain uses TRBV7-6 and TRBJ2-5; D possibly corresponds to TRBD2 (5 bases). The CDR3 sequence is 18 residues long. Trimming shortened V by 0 bases and J by 2 bases, and 19 bases separated the two germline ends. Looked up from germline, CDR1 is SGHVS and CDR2 is FNYEAQ. CDR3: CASSLAAATQVGQETQYF. Written as DNA, the CDR3 is TGTGCCAGCAGCTTAGCAGCGGCGACCCAGGTGGGGCAAGAGACCCAGTACTTC. The variable domain in full, completed from reference TRBV7-6 and TRBJ2-5, reads GAGVSQSPRYKVTKRGQDVALRCDPISGHVSLYWYRQALGQGPEFLTYFNYEAQQDKSGLPNDRFSAERPEGSISTLTIQRTEQRDSAMYRCASSLAAATQVGQETQYFGPGTRLLVL.

The chain combines TRBV13 with TRBJ2-3; D possibly corresponds to TRBD2 (5 bases). Germline assignment: CDR1 PRHDT and CDR2 FYEKMQ (reference sequence). V lost 5 bases and J 2 bases, leaving 8 bases between the germline ends. This CDR3 has 13 amino acids. The CDR3 DNA sequence: TGTGCCAGCAGCACCGGGGTCACAGATACGCAGTATTTT. Translated, it gives CASSTGVTDTQYF.

V usage is TRBV7-6 and J usage is TRBJ2-2; the D gene is possibly TRBD2 (5 bases). The CDR3 sequence is 15 residues long. Trimming pared 9 bases from V and 5 bases from J, leaving 19 bases between. The germline gives CDR1 SGHVS, CDR2 FNYEAQ. CDR3 amino acids: CARREWTLPTGELFF. The CDR3 bases are TGTGCCAGGAGGGAATGGACCTTACCGACCGGGGAGCTGTTTTTT.